This passage covers 21 T cell receptor beta chains from one sample sequenced in a study of blood T cell repertoires in COVID-19. The data were produced by immunoSEQ multiplex PCR, yet TCRdb's version contains in-frame clones alone and is incomplete. Of about 220,000 clones in the sample, roughly 88% were seen once. Sequenced input: PBMCs or T cells enriched from blood (not recorded which). The receptors come from a woman aged 40 to 50 with acute COVID-19.

The chain carries TRBV2 and TRBJ1-1; TRBD1 agrees at 8 bases. V shed 0 bases, J shed 12 bases, and the junction held 6 bases outside the gene matches. This CDR3 spans 13 amino acids. Germline V lookup: CDR1 SNHLY, CDR2 FYNNEI. CDR3 bases: TGTGCCAGCAGTGAAGCCCGACAGGGGAGGTCTTTCTTT. It translates to CASSEARQGRSFF.

This chain uses TRBV7-8 with TRBJ1-1; tentative D call: TRBD1 (6 bases). Per the germline V gene, CDR1 is SGHVS and CDR2 is FQNEAQ. The CDR3 runs to 15 residues. V lost 4 bases to trimming and J lost 1 base, with 13 bases between them. Here the CDR3 DNA reads TGTGCCAGCAGCTCCCCCGGGACACCGAACACTGAAGCTTTCTTT. Encoded protein: CASSSPGTPNTEAFF.

The chain combines TRBV19 with TRBJ1-1; D is uncertain. V dropped 7 bases and J dropped 2 bases, with 14 bases sitting between them. The CDR3 length is 14 residues. Germline lookup yields CDR1 LNHDA and CDR2 SQIVND (reference sequence). The CDR3: CASTQRRENTEAFF. CDR3 nucleotides: TGTGCCAGTACCCAACGACGGGAAAACACTGAAGCTTTCTTT.

The genes are TRBV10-3 and TRBJ2-1, with 10 bases that match TRBD2. The CDR3 runs 14 residues. Germline V gives CDR1 ENHRY, CDR2 SYGVKD. V lost 5 bases and J lost 6; bases outside the gene matches: 4. The CDR3 is CAISSSGGGNEQFF. The CDR3 coding sequence is TGTGCCATCAGTTCTAGCGGGGGCGGCAATGAGCAGTTCTTC.

This sequence joins TRBV15 and TRBJ2-5, with 9 bases matching TRBD2. The CDR3 runs to 16 residues. Trimming took 1 base from V and 4 from J; bases not matched to a gene: 7. The germline CDR1 and CDR2 sequences are LNHNV and YYDKDF (reference sequence). CDR3 protein: CATSRASGGPLETQYF. The CDR3 coding sequence is TGTGCCACCAGCAGAGCCAGCGGGGGGCCCCTAGAGACCCAGTACTTC.

This clone is a singleton in its sample. The chain employs TRBV12-3 or TRBV12-4 and TRBJ1-1; D remains ambiguous. The germline V and J ends were trimmed by 6 bases and 3 bases, with 8 bases remaining between them. The CDR3 totals 12 residues. The CDR3 sequence: CASSLPDTEAFF. The CDR3 region has the DNA TGTGCCAGCAGCCTCCCAGACACTGAAGCTTTCTTT.

The genes are TRBV6-2 or TRBV6-3 and TRBJ1-5; D gene uncertain. V dropped 6 bases and J dropped 9 bases, with 21 bases sitting between them. CDR3 length: 15 residues. Germline V gene lookup returns CDR1 MNHEY and CDR2 SVGEGT. CDR3 region: CASSFSGINWAPQHF. The CDR3 DNA reads TGTGCCAGCAGCTTTTCCGGGATCAATTGGGCGCCCCAGCATTTT.

This sequence joins TRBV27 and TRBJ1-2; D possibly corresponds to TRBD1 (6 bases). CDR1 and CDR2 (germline): MNHEY, SMNVEV (reference sequence). This CDR3 has 14 amino acids. Trimming left V 4 bases short and J 6 bases short, with 15 bases between. The CDR3 here is CASSSLDRTDGYTF. CDR3 nucleotide sequence: TGTGCCAGCAGTTCGTTAGACAGGACTGATGGCTACACCTTC.

This clone has only a few counts. The J gene is TRBJ1-3, the V gene TRBV5-6; maybe TRBD1 (6 bases). Germline V gene data show CDR1 as SGHDT and CDR2 as YYEEEE. The CDR3 covers 15 residues. Trimming removed 0 bases from V and 3 bases from J, with 10 bases in between. CDR3 protein: CASSLAGAGGNTIYF. The CDR3 region has the DNA TGTGCCAGCAGCTTGGCAGGGGCTGGTGGAAACACCATATATTTT.

This chain joins TRBV27 and TRBJ1-2; no definite D call. This CDR3 is built from 12 residues. The germline V and J ends were trimmed by 6 bases and 2 bases, with 7 bases remaining between them. Germline CDR1 MNHEY, CDR2 SMNVEV (reference sequence). CDR3 residues: CASRAVNYGYTF. The CDR3 DNA reads as TGTGCCAGCAGGGCGGTGAACTATGGCTACACCTTC.

The CDR3 coding sequence is TGCGCCAGCAGTTCGGACAAGAACTATGGCTACACCTTC. Translation gives CASSSDKNYGYTF. The chain combines TRBV10-1 with TRBJ1-2, with D maybe TRBD1 (5 bases). V shed 5 bases and J shed 2 bases, with 9 bases lying between them. CDR1 WNHNN and CDR2 SYGVQD come from the germline V gene (reference sequence). The CDR3 runs to 13 residues.

This chain joins TRBV5-1 and TRBJ2-3; D may be TRBD2 (6 bases). CDR3 length equals 15 residues. Germline values: CDR1 SGHRS, CDR2 YFSETQ. Trimming removed 1 base at V and 0 bases at J, with 9 bases between. CDR3 DNA: TGCGCCAGCAGCTTGCAGCGGGCTAGCACAGATACGCAGTATTTT. Encoded protein: CASSLQRASTDTQYF.

The CDR3 here is CASRQTGQGSYNEQFF. The CDR3 region has the DNA TGCGCCAGCAGGCAGACGGGACAGGGGTCCTACAATGAGCAGTTCTTC. V gene TRBV5-1 combines with J gene TRBJ2-1; 10 bases match TRBD1. Germline loops: CDR1 SGHRS, CDR2 YFSETQ. Trimming at V came to 5 bases and at J to 1 base, leaving 6 bases not matched to a gene. CDR3 length: 16 amino acids.

The V call is TRBV7-3, the J call TRBJ1-1; D may be TRBD1 (6 bases). V shed 5 bases and J shed 4 bases, with 14 bases lying between them. The CDR3 extends over 14 amino acids. From germline, CDR1 is SGHTA and CDR2 FQGTGA. CDR3 bases: TGTGCCAGCAGCCTACAGGGAAGCGCCACTGAAGCTTTCTTT. Translation: CASSLQGSATEAFF.

This chain connects TRBV5-1 to TRBJ1-1; no reliable D call. CDR1 and CDR2 from the germline V gene are SGHRS and YFSETQ. The CDR3 runs to 12 residues. The V gene lost 2 bases and the J gene lost 3 bases, with 5 bases spanning the gap. The CDR3 reads CASSFGDTEAFF. The CDR3 DNA is TGCGCCAGCAGCTTCGGGGACACTGAAGCTTTCTTT.

V and J are TRBV19 and TRBJ1-2, with 10 positions matching TRBD1. The CDR3 runs 17 residues. Looked up from germline, CDR1 is LNHDA and CDR2 is SQIVND (reference sequence). Trimming took 6 bases from V and 0 from J; bases not matched to a gene: 10. The CDR3 DNA reads as TGTGCCAGTAGGGGCCAGGGGACAGGGGTCTCTAACTATGGCTACACCTTC. Translating it yields CASRGQGTGVSNYGYTF.

This clone has just one count. The chain recombines TRBV14 with TRBJ2-1; D gene uncertain. Deletions cut 4 bases from V and 4 bases from J, with 5 bases between. The CDR3 totals 12 residues. CDR1 and CDR2 from the germline V gene are SGHDN and FVKESK. The CDR3 DNA reads TGTGCCAGCAGCCTACGGTACAATGAGCAGTTCTTC. This encodes CASSLRYNEQFF.

The chain couples TRBV5-1 to TRBJ2-5; 8 bases match TRBD2. Per germline, CDR1 SGHRS and CDR2 YFSETQ. This CDR3 contains 16 residues. The ends lost 1 base at V and 1 base at J; junction bases unmatched: 6. The CDR3 reads CASSLISRGVQETQYF. The CDR3 DNA reads TGCGCCAGCAGCTTGATTTCGCGGGGGGTCCAAGAGACCCAGTACTTC.

This chain joins TRBV18 and TRBJ1-1, with 8 positions matching TRBD1. J gave up 4 bases and V 6 bases, and 16 bases lay outside the gene matches. Germline V gene sequence: CDR1 KGHSH, CDR2 LQKENI. This CDR3 has 17 residues. The CDR3 nucleotides read TGTGCCAGCTCCCACGGACAGGGACGTACGGAGACCACTGAAGCTTTCTTT. Its translation: CASSHGQGRTETTEAFF.

The chain uses TRBV21-1 and TRBJ2-1; TRBD2 is the table's D call and was not checked against the DNA. TRBV21-1 is described as a pseudogene. The CDR3 has 16 amino acids. The chain's CDR3 is CASRSKRTITYNEQFF. CDR3 nucleotides: TGTGCCAGCAGATCGAAGCGGACCATAACCTACAATGAGCAGTTCTTC.

The CDR3 is CASSHRTETSSYNSPLHF. CDR3 bases: TGTGCCAGCAGCCACCGGACAGAAACGAGCTCCTATAATTCACCCCTCCACTTT. The chain joins TRBV7-8 to TRBJ1-6; D perhaps matches TRBD1 (6 bases). The CDR3 extends over 18 amino acids. Germline CDR1 and CDR2: SGHVS and FQNEAQ. Trimming removed 5 bases at V and 0 bases at J, with 17 bases between.